This record covers a single TCR beta chain. As yet, its antigen is unknown. CDR1 is MNHEY, CDR2 SVGAGI, per germline. The CDR3 contains 12 residues. V was clipped by 6 bases and J by 6 bases, with 10 bases between them. This sample stems from a study of cytomegalovirus exposure and HLA in healthy donors. For the study at large: A data release that came early held roughly 90 million unique TCRs from HLA-typed donors. Overall study findings and caveats: Cytomegalovirus status was reportedly diagnosed by the classifier with high sensitivity and specificity.

The PCR had 60 Vbeta and 13 Jbeta primers. Sequencing was performed with immunoSEQ multiplex PCR; in TCRdb, only in-frame clones are kept and a portion is missing. The table includes about 180,000 clones, about 77% detected once. Unrecorded immune exposures were likely, despite nominal health at sampling. This clonotype was sampled from a man aged 25-45 years in good health and CMV-seronegative. Sequenced sample: PBMCs. This chain joins TRBV6-5 and TRBJ2-3, with a possible D match to TRBD1 (5 bases). CDR3 coding DNA: TGTGCCAGCAGCAAAGGACACGATACGCAGTATTTT. Translating it yields CASSKGHDTQYF.